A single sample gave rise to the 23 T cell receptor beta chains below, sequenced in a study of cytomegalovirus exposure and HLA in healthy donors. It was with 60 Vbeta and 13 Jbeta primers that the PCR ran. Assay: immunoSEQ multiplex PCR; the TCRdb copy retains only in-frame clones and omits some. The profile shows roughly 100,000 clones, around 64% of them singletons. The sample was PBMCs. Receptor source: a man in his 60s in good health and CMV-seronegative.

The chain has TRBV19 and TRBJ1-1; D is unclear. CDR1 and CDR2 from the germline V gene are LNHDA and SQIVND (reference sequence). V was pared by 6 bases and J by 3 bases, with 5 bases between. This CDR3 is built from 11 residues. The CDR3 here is CASRLDTEAFF. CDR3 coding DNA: TGTGCCAGTAGACTGGACACTGAAGCTTTCTTT.

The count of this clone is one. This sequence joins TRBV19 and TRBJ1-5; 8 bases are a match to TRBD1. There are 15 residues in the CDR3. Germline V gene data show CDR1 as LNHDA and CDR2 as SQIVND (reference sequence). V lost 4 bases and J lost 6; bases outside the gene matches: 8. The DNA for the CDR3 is TGTGCCAGTAGTAGGGGGACAGGTAGGACTCAGCCCCAGCATTTT. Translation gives CASSRGTGRTQPQHF. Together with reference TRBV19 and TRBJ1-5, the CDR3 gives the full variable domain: DGGITQSPKYLFRKEGQNVTLSCEQNLNHDAMYWYRQDPGQGLRLIYYSQIVNDFQKGDIAEGYSVSREKKESFPLTVTSAQKNPTAFYLCASSRGTGRTQPQHFGDGTRLSIL.

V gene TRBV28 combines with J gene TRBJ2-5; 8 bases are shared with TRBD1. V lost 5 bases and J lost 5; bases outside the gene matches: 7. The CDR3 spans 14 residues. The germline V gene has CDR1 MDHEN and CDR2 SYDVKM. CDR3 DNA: TGTGCCAGCAGTGTCTCAGGGGGCGCCGAGACCCAGTACTTC. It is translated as CASSVSGGAETQYF. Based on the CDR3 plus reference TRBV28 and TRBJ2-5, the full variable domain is DVKVTQSSRYLVKRTGEKVFLECVQDMDHENMFWYRQDPGLGLRLIYFSYDVKMKEKGDIPEGYSVSREKKERFSLILESASTNQTSMYLCASSVSGGAETQYFGPGTRLLVL.

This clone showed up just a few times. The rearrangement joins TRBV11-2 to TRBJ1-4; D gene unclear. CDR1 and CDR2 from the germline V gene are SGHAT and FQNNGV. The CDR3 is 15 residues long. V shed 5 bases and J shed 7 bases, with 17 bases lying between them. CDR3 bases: TGTGCCAGCAGCCGGCAGAGGGCGGCGGGTGAAAAACTGTTTTTT. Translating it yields CASSRQRAAGEKLFF.

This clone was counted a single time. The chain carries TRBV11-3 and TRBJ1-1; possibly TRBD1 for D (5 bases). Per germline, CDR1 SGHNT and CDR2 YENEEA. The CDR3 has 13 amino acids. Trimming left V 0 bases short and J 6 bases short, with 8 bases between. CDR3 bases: TGTGCCAGCAGCTTAGATCCGGGGGCTGAAGCTTTCTTT. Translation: CASSLDPGAEAFF.

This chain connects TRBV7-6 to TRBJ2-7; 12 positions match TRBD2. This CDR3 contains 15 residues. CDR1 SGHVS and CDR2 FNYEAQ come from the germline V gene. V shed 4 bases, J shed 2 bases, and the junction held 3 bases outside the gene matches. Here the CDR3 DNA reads TGTGCCAGCAGCTCGCGACTAGCGGGGGCCTACGAGCAGTACTTC. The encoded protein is CASSSRLAGAYEQYF. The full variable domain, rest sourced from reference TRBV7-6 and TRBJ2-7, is GAGVSQSPRYKVTKRGQDVALRCDPISGHVSLYWYRQALGQGPEFLTYFNYEAQQDKSGLPNDRFSAERPEGSISTLTIQRTEQRDSAMYRCASSSRLAGAYEQYFGPGTRLTVT.

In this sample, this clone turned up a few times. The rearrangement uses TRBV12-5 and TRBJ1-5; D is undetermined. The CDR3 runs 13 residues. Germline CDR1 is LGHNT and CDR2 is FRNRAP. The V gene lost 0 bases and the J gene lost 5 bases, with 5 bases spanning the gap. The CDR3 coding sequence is TGTGCTAGTGGTTTGGTTTCCGATCAGCCCCAGCATTTT. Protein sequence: CASGLVSDQPQHF.

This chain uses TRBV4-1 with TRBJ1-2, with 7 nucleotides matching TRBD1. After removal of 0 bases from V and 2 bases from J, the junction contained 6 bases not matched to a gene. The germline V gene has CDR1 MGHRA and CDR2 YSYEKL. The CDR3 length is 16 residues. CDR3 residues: CASSQDQTGTNYGYTF. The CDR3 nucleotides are TGCGCCAGCAGCCAAGATCAGACAGGGACAAACTATGGCTACACCTTC.

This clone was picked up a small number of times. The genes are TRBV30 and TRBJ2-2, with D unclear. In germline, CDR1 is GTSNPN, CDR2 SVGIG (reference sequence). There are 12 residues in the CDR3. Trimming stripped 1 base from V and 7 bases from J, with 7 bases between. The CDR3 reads CAWSELYGELFF. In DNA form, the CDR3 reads TGTGCCTGGAGTGAACTTTACGGGGAGCTGTTTTTT.

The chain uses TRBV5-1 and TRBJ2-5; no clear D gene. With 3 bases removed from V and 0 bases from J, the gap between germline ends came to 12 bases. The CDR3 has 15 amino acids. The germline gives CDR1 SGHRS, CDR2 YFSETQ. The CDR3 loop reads CASSSQSPYQETQYF. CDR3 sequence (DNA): TGCGCCAGCAGCTCACAGAGTCCCTACCAAGAGACCCAGTACTTC.

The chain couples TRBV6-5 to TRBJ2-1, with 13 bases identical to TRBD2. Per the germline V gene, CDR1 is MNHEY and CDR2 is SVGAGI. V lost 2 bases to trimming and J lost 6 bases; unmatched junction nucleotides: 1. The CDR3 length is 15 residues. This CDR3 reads CASSYRTSGGNEQFF. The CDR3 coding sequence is TGTGCCAGCAGTTACCGGACTAGCGGGGGCAATGAGCAGTTCTTC.

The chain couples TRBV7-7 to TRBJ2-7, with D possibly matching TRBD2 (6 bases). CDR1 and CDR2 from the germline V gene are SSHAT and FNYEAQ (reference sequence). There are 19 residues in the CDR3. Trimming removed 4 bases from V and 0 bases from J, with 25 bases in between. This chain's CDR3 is CASSSGGGFSSPSSYEQYF. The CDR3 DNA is TGTGCCAGCAGCTCAGGTGGGGGGTTTTCGTCCCCGAGCTCCTACGAGCAGTACTTC.

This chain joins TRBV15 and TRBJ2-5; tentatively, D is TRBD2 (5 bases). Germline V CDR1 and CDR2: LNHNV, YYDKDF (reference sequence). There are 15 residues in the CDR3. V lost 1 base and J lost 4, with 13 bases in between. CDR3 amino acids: CATSRATGSGETQYF. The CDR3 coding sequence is TGTGCCACCAGCAGAGCTACGGGATCGGGAGAGACCCAGTACTTC.

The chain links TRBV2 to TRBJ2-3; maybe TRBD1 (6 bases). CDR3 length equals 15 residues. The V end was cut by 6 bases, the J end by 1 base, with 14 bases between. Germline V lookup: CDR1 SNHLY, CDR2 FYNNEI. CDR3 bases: TGTGCCAGCAGAATGGACAGAGAAGGCACAGATACGCAGTATTTT. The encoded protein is CASRMDREGTDTQYF.

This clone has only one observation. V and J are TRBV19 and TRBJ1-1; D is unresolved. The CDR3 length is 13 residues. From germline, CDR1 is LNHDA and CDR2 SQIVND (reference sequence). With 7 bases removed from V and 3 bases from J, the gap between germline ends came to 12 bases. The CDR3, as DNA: TGTGCCAGTACCTTCCTAGGTTACACTGAAGCTTTCTTT. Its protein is CASTFLGYTEAFF.

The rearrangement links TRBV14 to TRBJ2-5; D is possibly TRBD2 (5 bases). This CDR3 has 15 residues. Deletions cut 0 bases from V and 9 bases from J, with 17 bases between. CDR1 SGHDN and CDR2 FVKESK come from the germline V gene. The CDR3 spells CASSQELGRKRAQYF. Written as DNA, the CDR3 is TGTGCCAGCAGCCAAGAATTAGGGCGGAAGAGGGCCCAGTACTTC.

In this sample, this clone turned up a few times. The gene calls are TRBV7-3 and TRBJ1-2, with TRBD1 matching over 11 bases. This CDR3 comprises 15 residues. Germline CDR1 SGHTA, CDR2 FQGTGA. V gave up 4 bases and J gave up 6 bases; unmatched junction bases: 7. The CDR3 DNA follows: TGTGCCAGCAGCTCCGGGACAGGGGGGGCGAATGGCTACACCTTC. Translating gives CASSSGTGGANGYTF.

The CDR3 DNA sequence: TGTGCCAGTAGTATAGATCAGCGCTTCGATGGCTACACCTTC. Protein: CASSIDQRFDGYTF. The rearrangement uses TRBV19 and TRBJ1-2; D remains unclear. This CDR3 spans 14 amino acids. The V end lost 0 bases, the J end lost 6 bases, and 11 bases lay between the germline ends. CDR1 is LNHDA, CDR2 SQIVND, per germline (reference sequence).

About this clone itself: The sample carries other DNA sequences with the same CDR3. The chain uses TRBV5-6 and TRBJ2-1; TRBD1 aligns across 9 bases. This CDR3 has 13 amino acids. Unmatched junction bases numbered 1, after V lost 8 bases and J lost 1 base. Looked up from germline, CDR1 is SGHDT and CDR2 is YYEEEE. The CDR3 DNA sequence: TGTGCCAGTGGACAGGGGTCCTACAATGAGCAGTTCTTC. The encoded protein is CASGQGSYNEQFF.

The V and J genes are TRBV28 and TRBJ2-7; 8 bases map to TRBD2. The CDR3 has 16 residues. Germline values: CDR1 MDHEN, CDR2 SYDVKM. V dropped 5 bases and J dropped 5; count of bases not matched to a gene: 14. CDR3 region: CASSAPPPAGVNEQYF. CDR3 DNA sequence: TGTGCCAGCAGTGCACCCCCTCCAGCGGGGGTGAACGAGCAGTACTTC.

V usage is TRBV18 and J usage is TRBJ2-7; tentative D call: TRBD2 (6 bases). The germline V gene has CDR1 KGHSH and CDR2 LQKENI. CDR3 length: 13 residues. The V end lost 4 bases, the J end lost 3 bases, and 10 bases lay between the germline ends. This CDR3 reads CASSRGGDYEQYF. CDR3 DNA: TGTGCCAGCTCACGCGGAGGGGACTACGAGCAGTACTTC. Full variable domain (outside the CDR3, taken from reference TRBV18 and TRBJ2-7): NAGVMQNPRHLVRRRGQEARLRCSPMKGHSHVYWYRQLPEEGLKFMVYLQKENIIDESGMPKERFSAEFPKEGPSILRIQQVVRGDSAAYFCASSRGGDYEQYFGPGTRLTVT.

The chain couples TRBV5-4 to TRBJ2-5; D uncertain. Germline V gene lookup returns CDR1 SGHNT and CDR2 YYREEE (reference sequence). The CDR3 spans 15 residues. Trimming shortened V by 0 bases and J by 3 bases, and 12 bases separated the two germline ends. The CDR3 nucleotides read TGTGCCAGCAGCTTGGGACCCCGCAGCGAAGAGACCCAGTACTTC. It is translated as CASSLGPRSEETQYF.

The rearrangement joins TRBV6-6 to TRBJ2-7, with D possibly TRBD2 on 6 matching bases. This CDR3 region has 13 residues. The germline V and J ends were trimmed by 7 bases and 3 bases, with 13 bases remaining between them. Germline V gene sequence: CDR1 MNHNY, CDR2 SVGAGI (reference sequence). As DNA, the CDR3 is TGTGCCAGCATGGGGACTGGAGTCTACGAGCAGTACTTC. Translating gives CASMGTGVYEQYF.